This TCR beta chain was sequenced during a study of regulatory T cells in long-lasting Graves disease. Study conclusions and caveats: Analysis covered peripheral blood alone, not thyroid tissue. Favored usage of TRBV28, TRBJ1-2 and TRBJ2-5 was recorded in persistent disease.

Of note for this clonotype: Its antigen is still unknown.

Arm-PCR of CDR3 regions with iRepertoire HTBI primers generated TCR beta libraries. TCRdb independently ran MiXCR on the multiplex PCR reads; one entry per CDR3 protein. The sample records under 500,000 distinct CDR3 sequences, less than 20% being singletons. Time point denoted: newly diagnosed GD, antithyroid drugs for less than 3 months. PBMC RNA was the source of the TCR library. Germline V CDR1 and CDR2: SGHRS, YFSETQ. CDR3 size: 20 residues. V was cut by 3 bases and J by 0 bases, with 25 bases left in between. A further study also used this sample, focusing on T cells in Graves' hyperthyroidism and ophthalmopathy. That paper states: Appearing also in blood were most of the thyroid clonotypes expanded above 0.001.

This clonotype was obtained from a woman in her twenties or thirties with Graves disease. The rearrangement links TRBV5-1 to TRBJ1-5; D may be TRBD1 (6 bases). Sequencing was performed on peripheral blood mononuclear cells (PBMCs), taken at new diagnosis, from a patient treated with antithyroid drugs. The CDR3 protein is CASSSLEGRQAPYSNQPQHF. DNA for the CDR3: TGCGCCAGCAGCTCACTGGAAGGAAGACAGGCCCCATATAGCAATCAGCCCCAGCATTTT. Looking up the rest from reference TRBV5-1 and TRBJ1-5 gives the full variable domain: KAGVTQTPRYLIKTRGQQVTLSCSPISGHRSVSWYQQTPGQGLQFLFEYFSETQRNKGNFPGRFSGRQFSNSRSEMNVSTLELGDSALYLCASSSLEGRQAPYSNQPQHFGDGTRLSIL.